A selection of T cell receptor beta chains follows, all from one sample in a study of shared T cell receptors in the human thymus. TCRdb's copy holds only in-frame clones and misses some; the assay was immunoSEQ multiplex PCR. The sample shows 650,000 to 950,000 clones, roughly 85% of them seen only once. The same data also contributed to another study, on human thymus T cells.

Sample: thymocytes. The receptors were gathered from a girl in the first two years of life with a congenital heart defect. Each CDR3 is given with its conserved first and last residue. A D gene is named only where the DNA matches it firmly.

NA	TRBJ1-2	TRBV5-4	CASSLDGRGYGYTF
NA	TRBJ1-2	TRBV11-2	CASSSQGYGYTF
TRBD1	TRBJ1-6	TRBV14	CASSQLYRTGEAPLHF
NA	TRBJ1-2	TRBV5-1	CASSQHGGTNYGYTF
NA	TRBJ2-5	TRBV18	CASSPRGELLETQYF
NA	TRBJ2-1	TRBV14	CASSLRHSTDNEQFF
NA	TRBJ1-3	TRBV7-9	CASRIVGGAGNTIYF
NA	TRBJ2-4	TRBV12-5	CASGADVAKNIQYF
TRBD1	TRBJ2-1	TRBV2	CASSEARVRGPSHEQFF
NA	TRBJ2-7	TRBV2	CASSDRMITDEQYF
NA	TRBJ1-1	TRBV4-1	CASSPRSCGRPTEAFF
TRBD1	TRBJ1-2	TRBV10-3	CAITAFTGTGSVFGGYTF
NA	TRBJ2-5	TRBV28	CASSLGLTLRTQYF
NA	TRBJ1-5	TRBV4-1	CASSQTYREHSNQPQHF